This entry lists 9 T cell receptor beta chains sequenced from one sample in a study of T cell responses to AZD1222 COVID-19 vaccine. Clones were read by immunoSEQ multiplex PCR, and TCRdb kept only the in-frame ones, dropping some. Of over 85,000 clones listed, 85% to 95% were seen once; the top ten hold roughly 7.6%. The sample here was peripheral blood, taken on day 0 of AZD1222 vaccination. All receptors derive from an adult in good health.

The chain combines TRBV5-5 with TRBJ2-2; TRBD1 matches 10 bases. This CDR3 comprises 16 residues. Losses at the gene ends were 5 bases for V and 4 bases for J; bases not matched to a gene: 8. In germline, CDR1 is SGHKS, CDR2 YYEKEE (reference sequence). The CDR3 spells CASREPGQGFTGELFF. The CDR3 DNA is TGTGCCAGCAGGGAGCCGGGACAGGGGTTCACCGGGGAGCTGTTTTTT.

This clone has only a few counts. The chain links TRBV6-5 to TRBJ2-1; maybe TRBD2 (5 bases). V lost 4 bases to trimming and J lost 6 bases, with 10 bases between them. Germline CDR1 reads MNHEY; CDR2 reads SVGAGI. CDR3 length: 13 residues. CDR3 sequence reads: CASSSGLANEQFF. CDR3 nucleotides: TGTGCCAGCAGTTCCGGACTGGCCAATGAGCAGTTCTTC.

This clone has ten or more counts. The chain couples TRBV6-5 to TRBJ1-5, with D uncertain. Germline CDR1 reads MNHEY; CDR2 reads SVGAGI. Between the trimmed V and J ends, which lost 7 bases and 0 bases, there was a span of 13 bases. The CDR3 is 15 amino acids. This CDR3 reads CASMSRALSNQPQHF. The CDR3 nucleotides are TGTGCCAGCATGTCGAGGGCCCTTAGCAATCAGCCCCAGCATTTT.

The V call is TRBV14, the J call TRBJ1-2, with D hard to call. Germline V gene lookup returns CDR1 SGHDN and CDR2 FVKESK. CDR3 length: 14 amino acids. The V end was cut by 5 bases, the J end by 4 bases, with 14 bases between. CDR3 residues: CASSFETGGYGYTF. As DNA, the CDR3 is TGTGCCAGCAGCTTTGAAACGGGCGGCTATGGCTACACCTTC.

This clone was observed a single time. The genes are TRBV28 and TRBJ2-6; D uncertain. CDR1 and CDR2 (germline): MDHEN, SYDVKM. V was pared by 4 bases and J by 0 bases, with 13 bases between. This CDR3 has 17 residues. CDR3: CASSSPENLSGANVLTF. The CDR3 nucleotides read TGTGCCAGCAGTTCCCCCGAGAATCTCTCTGGGGCCAACGTCCTGACTTTC.

The V call is TRBV30, the J call TRBJ1-3; D remains unclear. The V end was cut by 2 bases, the J end by 0 bases, with 8 bases between. CDR1 and CDR2 (germline): GTSNPN, SVGIG (reference sequence). CDR3 size: 14 residues. Here the CDR3 reads CAWSPSSSGNTIYF. In DNA, the CDR3 is TGTGCCTGGAGTCCCTCCTCCTCTGGAAACACCATATATTTT.

The chain combines TRBV5-4 with TRBJ2-6; D gene ambiguous. V dropped 1 base and J dropped 0 bases, with 5 bases sitting between them. This CDR3 region has 15 residues. Looked up from germline, CDR1 is SGHNT and CDR2 is YYREEE (reference sequence). Here the CDR3 reads CASSLLSSGANVLTF. The CDR3 bases are TGTGCCAGCAGCTTGCTTAGCTCTGGGGCCAACGTCCTGACTTTC.

This chain links TRBV27 with TRBJ2-3; 8 positions agree with TRBD2. This CDR3 spans 14 amino acids. CDR1 and CDR2 from the germline V gene are MNHEY and SMNVEV (reference sequence). The ends lost 6 bases at V and 4 bases at J; junction bases unmatched: 6. CDR3: CASRDGLAADTQYF. The DNA for the CDR3 is TGTGCCAGCAGGGATGGACTAGCAGCAGATACGCAGTATTTT.

This clone was detected once. The chain combines TRBV19 with TRBJ2-2; weak D call: TRBD1 (6 bases). Per germline, CDR1 LNHDA and CDR2 SQIVND (reference sequence). V gave up 7 bases and J gave up 2 bases, with 20 bases separating them. The length of the CDR3 is 17 residues. DNA for the CDR3: TGTGCCAGTACCCCCTGGGGCAGGGGCGGTAACACCGGGGAGCTGTTTTTT. It yields the protein CASTPWGRGGNTGELFF.